What follows are 8 T cell receptor beta chains derived from one specimen sequenced in a study of blood T cell repertoires in COVID-19. The repertoire was sequenced with immunoSEQ multiplex PCR; TCRdb's copy has only in-frame clones and lacks some. Of 200,000 or so clones listed, roughly 80% are singletons. The source material was peripheral blood. The receptor source for this set is a woman aged 40 to 55 with acute or convalescent COVID-19.

The chain joins TRBV10-3 to TRBJ2-7, with TRBD2 matching over 13 bases. The CDR3 covers 16 residues. Germline CDR1 is ENHRY and CDR2 is SYGVKD. V trimming: 2 bases; J trimming: 0 bases; junction bases outside the gene matches: 1. The CDR3 region is CAISERTSGSSYEQYF. As DNA, the CDR3 is TGTGCCATCAGTGAGAGGACTAGCGGGAGCTCCTACGAGCAGTACTTC.

The chain links TRBV6-5 to TRBJ2-7; D is perhaps TRBD2 (6 bases). The CDR3 is made up of 13 amino acids. V lost 8 bases and J lost 5, with 16 bases in between. Germline lookup yields CDR1 MNHEY and CDR2 SVGAGI. This CDR3 is CASDQRGGDEQYF. CDR3 nucleotides: TGTGCCAGCGACCAGAGAGGAGGGGACGAGCAGTACTTC.

The gene calls are TRBV7-8 and TRBJ2-5; 7 positions match TRBD1. The V gene end was trimmed by 4 bases and the J gene end by 1 base; junction bases not matched to a gene: 3. The CDR3 extends over 14 amino acids. Germline CDR1 reads SGHVS; CDR2 reads FQNEAQ. The CDR3 bases are TGTGCCAGCAGCTCCCGGGACAGCCAAGAGACCCAGTACTTC. This translates into CASSSRDSQETQYF.

In its sample, this clone was seen once. This chain uses TRBV2 with TRBJ2-2; tentative D call: TRBD1 (7 bases). The germline V gene has CDR1 SNHLY and CDR2 FYNNEI. The CDR3 covers 14 residues. Trimming removed 7 bases from V and 2 bases from J, with 11 bases in between. The CDR3 nucleotides are TGTGCCAGCACGGGGGACAGTAACACCGGGGAGCTGTTTTTT. Its protein is CASTGDSNTGELFF. The full variable domain, completed using reference TRBV2 and TRBJ2-2, is EPEVTQTPSHQVTQMGQEVILRCVPISNHLYFYWYRQILGQKVEFLVSFYNNEISEKSEIFDDQFSVERPDGSNFTLKIRSTKLEDSAMYFCASTGDSNTGELFFGEGSRLTVL.

V usage is TRBV7-2 and J usage is TRBJ2-7, with a tentative D call TRBD2 (8 bases). Trimming took 7 bases from V and 3 from J, leaving 16 bases between them. From germline, CDR1 is SGHTA and CDR2 FQGNSA. The CDR3 is 14 amino acids. The CDR3 DNA is TGTGCCAGCACCCGGGGGGGGGACAGCTACGAGCAGTACTTC. Encoded protein: CASTRGGDSYEQYF.

CDR3 bases: TGTGCCAGCAGCTTTTTACCGGGGGCTGGAAACACCATATATTTT. This codes for CASSFLPGAGNTIYF. The chain uses TRBV5-5 and TRBJ1-3; D may be TRBD1 (5 bases). Germline V gene lookup returns CDR1 SGHKS and CDR2 YYEKEE (reference sequence). The CDR3 contains 15 residues. V was trimmed by 2 bases and J by 2 bases, leaving 11 bases between them.

This chain joins TRBV30 and TRBJ1-4; 10 bases line up with TRBD1. There are 20 residues in the CDR3. Germline values: CDR1 GTSNPN, CDR2 SVGIG (reference sequence). The junction had 21 bases not matched to a gene; V was cut back by 1 base and J by 7 bases. CDR3 nucleotides: TGTGCCTGGAGTGGACAAACCCCCGGGACAGGGGAGGTCCTCCGTGAAAAACTGTTTTTT. It encodes CAWSGQTPGTGEVLREKLFF.

The chain links TRBV2 to TRBJ2-2, with D possibly TRBD2 on 6 matching bases. Germline lookup yields CDR1 SNHLY and CDR2 FYNNEI. This CDR3 has 15 residues. V lost 6 bases and J 4 bases, leaving 15 bases between the germline ends. CDR3 loop: CASRPWDSSTGELFF. In nucleotides, the CDR3 is TGTGCCAGCAGGCCTTGGGACTCTAGCACCGGGGAGCTGTTTTTT.